This T cell receptor beta chain is drawn from a study of identical twins. Study-level results: Analyses of zero insertions could, in part, be confounded by invariant MAIT and iNKT cells.

TCRdb reprocessed the 5' RACE reads with MiXCR, giving one entry per CDR3 protein. The data show hundreds of thousands of distinct CDR3 sequences, with approximately 18% seen just once and 10% to 15% held by the top ten. The sample holds a few counts of this clonotype. Antigen: not known. This same sample was also taken into another study, of T cells expressing NK-cell markers. From that study: The study left the HCMV specificity of expanded NKG2C+ T cell clones unresolved.

Material: PBMCs. This clonotype was obtained from a woman aged 18-29 years in good health.

The DNA of the CDR3 is TGTGCCAGCAGTGAAGGTCCAGGGTCCTACAATGAGCAGTTCTTC. This codes for CASSEGPGSYNEQFF. The chain couples TRBV2 to TRBJ2-1, with D perhaps matching TRBD1 (5 bases). With 1 base removed from V and 1 base from J, the gap between germline ends came to 8 bases. Germline loops: CDR1 SNHLY, CDR2 FYNNEI. CDR3 length: 15 residues.